The source of this T cell receptor beta chain is a study of neoadjuvant nivolumab and ipilimumab in lung cancer. Study background: The combination arm added day-1 ipilimumab 1 mg/kg to nivolumab 3 mg/kg on days 1, 15, 29. General study points: A small number of samples were TCR sequenced. Compared with tumor-adjacent uninvolved lung, resected tumors showed greater richness and clonality.

A note on this clone: No antigen is known for it.

The table came from immunoSEQ multiplex PCR; TCRdb's copy has only in-frame clones and leaves some out. This sample has thousands of clones, with roughly 80% found just once. This receptor was taken from an adult with non-small cell lung cancer. Sample: tumor tissue, taken after neoadjuvant nivolumab, alone or with ipilimumab, at or shortly before surgery.

The CDR3 loop reads CASSVRGGGLDEQYF. CDR3 sequence (DNA): TGTGCCAGCAGCGTACGCGGTGGGGGGCTGGACGAGCAGTACTTC. The V call is TRBV6-6, the J call TRBJ2-7, with D tentatively TRBD1 or TRBD2 (6 bases each). Looked up from germline, CDR1 is MNHNY and CDR2 is SVGAGI (reference sequence). The CDR3 extends over 15 amino acids. The V end lost 6 bases, the J end lost 5 bases, and 20 bases lay between the germline ends.